Here is one T cell receptor (beta chain) with its context. Its antigen is currently unknown. CDR1 and CDR2 (germline): MGHRA, YSYEKL. CDR3 size: 15 residues. Trimming cost V 4 bases and J 4 bases, with 16 bases left between them. The sample originates from a study of blood T cells in healthy people across ages. A second 7 to 11 cycle PCR used barcoded and J-beta primers. MiXCR was run by TCRdb on the 5' RACE reads, yielding one entry per CDR3 protein. The table lists about 1.6 million distinct CDR3 sequences, about 31% of them singletons. Study conclusions and caveats: Age brought a roughly linear fall in TCR beta diversity measured per million T cells.

The sample consisted of blood. This sequence originates from a woman between 25 and 40 years old in good health. The V gene is TRBV4-1, the J gene TRBJ1-1, with unresolved D. This chain's CDR3 is CASSRSSDGLTEAFF. CDR3 coding DNA: TGCGCCAGCAGCCGCAGCTCTGATGGACTCACTGAAGCTTTCTTT.